A single sample gave rise to the 3 T cell receptor beta chains below, sequenced in a study of T cell responses to AZD1222 COVID-19 vaccine. The repertoire was sequenced with immunoSEQ multiplex PCR; TCRdb's copy has only in-frame clones and lacks some. The table includes more than 85,000 clones, approximately 92% detected once. Sequencing was performed on peripheral blood, taken 28 days after the second AZD1222 dose. All receptors derive from an adult who received the AZD1222 COVID-19 vaccine.

The chain carries TRBV4-2 and TRBJ1-6; 9 bases map to TRBD1. Trimming cost V 5 bases and J 9 bases; bases outside gene matches: 8. Germline V gene sequence: CDR1 LGHNA, CDR2 YNFKEQ. The CDR3 spans 15 residues. CDR3 in amino acids: CASSSRTGDGSPLHF. The CDR3 DNA reads TGTGCCAGCAGCTCGAGGACAGGGGATGGTTCACCCCTCCACTTT.

The V and J genes are TRBV7-8 and TRBJ1-4; D perhaps matches TRBD1 (6 bases). This CDR3 contains 16 residues. V was cut by 0 bases and J by 6 bases, with 14 bases left in between. Germline CDR1 SGHVS, CDR2 FQNEAQ. CDR3 region: CASSLARGRGDEKLFF. The CDR3 coding sequence is TGTGCCAGCAGCTTAGCGAGGGGCAGGGGAGATGAAAAACTGTTTTTT.

The chain has TRBV10-3 and TRBJ1-4; possibly TRBD1 for D (6 bases). CDR3 length: 13 residues. Germline V gives CDR1 ENHRY, CDR2 SYGVKD. V lost 6 bases, J lost 6 bases, and 11 bases lay in between. The CDR3 nucleotides are TGTGCCATCAGAGGGGGGAGAGATGAAAAACTGTTTTTT. This sequence encodes CAIRGGRDEKLFF.